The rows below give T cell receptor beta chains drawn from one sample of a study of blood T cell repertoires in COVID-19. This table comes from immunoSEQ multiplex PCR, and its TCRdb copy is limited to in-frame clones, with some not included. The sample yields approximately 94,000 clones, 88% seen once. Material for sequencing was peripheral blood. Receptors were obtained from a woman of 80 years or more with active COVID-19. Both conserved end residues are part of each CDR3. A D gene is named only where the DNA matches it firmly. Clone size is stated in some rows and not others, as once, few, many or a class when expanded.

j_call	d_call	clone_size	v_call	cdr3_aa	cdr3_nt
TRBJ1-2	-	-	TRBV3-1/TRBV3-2	CASSPGDYGYTF	TGTGCCAGCAGCCCGGGAGACTATGGCTACACCTTC
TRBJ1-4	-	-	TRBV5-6	CASSFGGTNEKLFF	TGTGCCAGCAGCTTTGGGGGGACTAATGAAAAACTGTTTTTT
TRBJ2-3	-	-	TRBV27	CGGRSTDTQYF	TGTGGGGGCAGGAGCACAGATACGCAGTATTTT
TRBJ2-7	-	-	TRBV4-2	CASSQGGEGGVEQYF	TGTGCCAGCAGCCAAGGGGGCGAGGGGGGGGTCGAGCAGTACTTC
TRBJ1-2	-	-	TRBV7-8	CASSLLAPGQNYGYTF	TGTGCCAGCAGCTTACTGGCGCCGGGTCAGAACTATGGCTACACCTTC
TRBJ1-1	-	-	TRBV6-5	CASSSVTEAFF	TGTGCCAGCAGTTCAGTAACTGAAGCTTTCTTT
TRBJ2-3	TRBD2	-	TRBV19	CAIQATSGTDTQYF	TGTGCCATCCAGGCCACTAGCGGAACAGATACGCAGTATTTT
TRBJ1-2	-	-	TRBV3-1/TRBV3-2	CASSHRPGGRDGYTF	TGTGCCAGCAGCCATCGTCCTGGAGGTAGGGATGGCTACACCTTC
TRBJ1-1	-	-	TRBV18	CASSPGGAGEAFF	TGTGCCAGCTCACCTGGGGGCGCGGGTGAAGCTTTCTTT
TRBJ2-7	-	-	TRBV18	CASSPNREHEQYF	TGTGCCAGCTCACCAAACAGGGAACACGAGCAGTACTTC
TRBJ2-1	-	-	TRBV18	CASSPLLGGHEQFF	TGTGCCAGCTCACCCTTACTAGGAGGCCATGAGCAGTTCTTC
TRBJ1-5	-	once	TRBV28	CASSTRSPTGINQPQHF	TGTGCCAGCAGTACCCGATCCCCGACAGGTATCAATCAGCCCCAGCATTTT
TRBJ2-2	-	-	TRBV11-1	CASSLAGGPEAGELFF	TGTGCCAGCAGCTTAGCGGGGGGACCCGAGGCCGGGGAGCTGTTTTTT
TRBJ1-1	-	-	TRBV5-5	CASSFRVSEAFF	TGTGCCAGCAGCTTCCGTGTGTCTGAAGCTTTCTTT
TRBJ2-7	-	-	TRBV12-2	CASRLAAGGEGQGYEQYF	TGTGCAAGTCGCTTAGCGGCTGGGGGAGAGGGACAGGGATACGAGCAGTACTTC
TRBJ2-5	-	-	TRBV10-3	CAISESTHDRLGQETQYF	TGTGCCATCAGTGAGTCTACACACGACAGGTTGGGTCAAGAGACCCAGTACTTC
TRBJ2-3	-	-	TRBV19	CASSISKDTQYF	TGTGCCAGTAGTATATCAAAAGATACGCAGTATTTT
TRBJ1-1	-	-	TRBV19	CASSFGSANTEAFF	TGTGCCAGTAGTTTCGGGTCAGCGAACACTGAAGCTTTCTTT
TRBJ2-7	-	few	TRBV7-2	CASSALYEQYF	TGTGCCAGCAGCGCGCTCTACGAGCAGTACTTC
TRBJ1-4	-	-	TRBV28	CASSLRPDEKLFF	TGTGCCAGCAGTTTGCGGCCAGACGAAAAACTGTTTTTT
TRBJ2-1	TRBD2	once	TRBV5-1	CASRTSGSYNEQFF	TGCGCCAGCAGAACTAGCGGGTCTTACAATGAGCAGTTCTTC
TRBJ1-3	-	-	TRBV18	CASSPVWRAKSGNTIYF	TGTGCCAGCTCACCAGTCTGGAGGGCAAAGTCTGGAAACACCATATATTTT
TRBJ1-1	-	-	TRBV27	CASDRRVLNTEAFF	TGTGCCAGCGACCGACGGGTTTTGAACACTGAAGCTTTCTTT
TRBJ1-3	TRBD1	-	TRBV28	CASSPTGFNDGVYF	TGTGCCAGCAGTCCGACAGGGTTTAATGATGGGGTATATTTT
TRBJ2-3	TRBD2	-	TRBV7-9	CASSYSGRRADTQYF	TGTGCCAGCAGTTATAGCGGGAGACGGGCAGATACGCAGTATTTT
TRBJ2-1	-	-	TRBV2	CASTHTDGTSYNEQFF	TGTGCCAGCACTCACACCGACGGGACTTCCTACAATGAGCAGTTCTTC
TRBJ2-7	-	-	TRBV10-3	CAISELEGYEQYF	TGTGCCATCAGTGAATTAGAGGGCTACGAGCAGTACTTC
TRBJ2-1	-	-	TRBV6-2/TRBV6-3	CASSYFGRYNEQFF	TGTGCCAGCAGTTATTTCGGGAGATACAATGAGCAGTTCTTC
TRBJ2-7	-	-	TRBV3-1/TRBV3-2	CASSPGAIRYEQYF	TGTGCCAGCAGCCCAGGGGCTATCCGATACGAGCAGTACTTC
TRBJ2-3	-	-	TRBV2	CASTNGPGPTDTQYF	TGTGCCAGCACTAATGGACCAGGGCCCACAGATACGCAGTATTTT
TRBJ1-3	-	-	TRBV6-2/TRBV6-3	CASSFYSGNTIYF	TGTGCCAGCAGTTTTTACTCTGGAAACACCATATATTTT
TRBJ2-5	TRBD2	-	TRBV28	CASSLLAGAETQYF	TGTGCCAGCAGTTTGCTAGCGGGGGCAGAGACCCAGTACTTC
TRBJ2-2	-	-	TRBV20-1	CSASPSGNTGELFF	TGCAGTGCTAGTCCGAGCGGAAACACCGGGGAGCTGTTTTTT
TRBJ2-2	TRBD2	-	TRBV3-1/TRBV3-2	CASSQGPSGGNTGELFF	TGTGCCAGCAGCCAAGGGCCTAGCGGGGGGAACACCGGGGAGCTGTTTTTT
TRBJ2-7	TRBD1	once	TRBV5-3	CARSLAGQDSFYEQYF	TGTGCCAGAAGCTTGGCGGGACAGGATAGCTTCTACGAGCAGTACTTC
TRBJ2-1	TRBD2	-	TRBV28	CASSLGRERYNEQFF	TGTGCCAGCAGTTTAGGGCGGGAGAGGTACAATGAGCAGTTCTTC
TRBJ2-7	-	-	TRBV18	CASSAGMSSYEQYF	TGTGCCAGCTCAGCAGGTATGAGCTCCTACGAGCAGTACTTC
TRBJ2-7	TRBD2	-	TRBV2	CASSASTAGGEQYF	TGTGCCAGCAGTGCATCTACTGCGGGGGGCGAGCAGTACTTC
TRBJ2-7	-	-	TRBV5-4	CASRNTGYEQYF	TGTGCCAGCAGAAATACAGGGTACGAGCAGTACTTC
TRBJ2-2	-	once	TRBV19	CASTPRGRDTGELFF	TGTGCCAGTACCCCACGTGGCCGGGACACCGGGGAGCTGTTTTTT
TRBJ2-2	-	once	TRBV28	CASIEDANTGELFF	TGTGCCAGCATCGAGGATGCGAACACCGGGGAGCTGTTTTTT
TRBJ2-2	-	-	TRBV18	CASSPPGVPGELFF	TGTGCCAGCTCACCACCCGGGGTTCCCGGGGAGCTGTTTTTT
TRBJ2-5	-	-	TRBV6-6	CASSREVRETQYF	TGTGCCAGCAGTCGAGAGGTCCGGGAGACCCAGTACTTC